One T cell receptor beta chain is described in this entry. The data are from a study of blood T cell repertoires in COVID-19. For the study at large: From the United States, Italy and Spain came samples of acute and convalescent COVID-19.

Trimming removed 0 bases from V and 0 bases from J; junction bases left unmatched: 2. The CDR3 runs 15 residues. CDR1 is SGHAT and CDR2 is FQNNGV in the germline V gene. Sequenced by immunoSEQ multiplex PCR; TCRdb stores in-frame clones only, minus some. The data show some 240,000 clones, roughly four fifths seen once. This receptor was identified in a woman aged 80 or over with acute or convalescent COVID-19. Sequencing was performed on peripheral blood. The chain couples TRBV11-2 to TRBJ2-7; 7 positions agree with TRBD1. The CDR3 spells CASSLEGTASYEQYF. DNA of the CDR3: TGTGCCAGCAGCTTAGAGGGGACAGCCTCCTACGAGCAGTACTTC.